This T cell receptor beta chain was profiled in a study of HIV-infected children after antiretroviral therapy interruption. Study-level background: Most participating children were previously exposed to EBV and CMV. In continuous treatment, analyzed samples were from weeks 0, 48 and 150.

This CDR3 has 18 amino acids. Trimming took 3 bases from V and 2 from J; bases not matched to a gene: 13. Per germline, CDR1 DFQATT and CDR2 SNEGSKA (reference sequence). RNA-based 3' RACE libraries used unique molecular identifiers. Using its own MiXCR run on the 3' RACE reads, TCRdb lists one record per CDR3 protein. The sample carries about 89,000 distinct CDR3 sequences, roughly 6.7% recorded once. This clonotype was seen a few times. Treatment of the sample: PENTA 11 planned treatment interruption arm or continuous ART arm. The material was CD45RA+ CD4+ T cells from PBMCs, pooled from several time points, obtained from a donor given antiretroviral therapy, either interrupted or continuous. The subset here: naive CD4+ CD45RA+ CD45RO- T cells. The source is a pool of human donors with HIV. The chain joins TRBV20-1 to TRBJ2-3; 11 nucleotides line up with TRBD2. CDR3: CSASPGLAGTRYTDTQYF. CDR3 in DNA: TGCAGTGCTAGCCCAGGACTAGCGGGTACCCGATACACAGATACGCAGTATTTT.